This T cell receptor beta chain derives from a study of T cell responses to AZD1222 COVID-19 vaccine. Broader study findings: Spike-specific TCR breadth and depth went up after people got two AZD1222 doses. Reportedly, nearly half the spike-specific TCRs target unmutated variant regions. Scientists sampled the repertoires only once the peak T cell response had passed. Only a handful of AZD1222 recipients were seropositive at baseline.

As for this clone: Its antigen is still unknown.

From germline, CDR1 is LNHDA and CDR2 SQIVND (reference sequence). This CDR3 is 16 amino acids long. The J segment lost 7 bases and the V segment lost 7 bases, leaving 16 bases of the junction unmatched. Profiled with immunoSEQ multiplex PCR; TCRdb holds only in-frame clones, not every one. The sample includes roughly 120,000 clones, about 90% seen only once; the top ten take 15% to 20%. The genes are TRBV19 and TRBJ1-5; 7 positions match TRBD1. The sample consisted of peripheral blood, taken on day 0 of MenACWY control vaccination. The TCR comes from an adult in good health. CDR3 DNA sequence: TGTGCCAGTACTGGGACAGATGGAAGCCGTCTCCAGCCCCAGCATTTT. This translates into CASTGTDGSRLQPQHF.